This passage covers 8 T cell receptor beta chains from one sample sequenced in a study of OX40 agonist ivuxolimab in advanced cancers. The method was immunoSEQ multiplex PCR; TCRdb's version includes in-frame clones alone and lacks a portion of them. The sample carries 77,000 or so clones, around nine tenths recorded once. The sequencing here drew on CD4+ or CD8+ T cells sorted from blood, taken in a trial of the OX40 agonist ivuxolimab. These receptors all stem from an adult with an advanced solid tumor such as melanoma, head and neck, liver or kidney cancer.

The chain links TRBV4-2 to TRBJ2-7; a weak D match, TRBD1 (5 bases). V was shortened by 1 base and J by 5 bases, with 15 bases between the two germline ends. Germline-derived CDR1 and CDR2 are LGHNA and YNFKEQ. There are 15 residues in the CDR3. Here the CDR3 reads CASSQVQGNRNEQYF. The CDR3 DNA reads TGTGCCAGCAGCCAAGTGCAGGGTAATCGGAACGAGCAGTACTTC.

V usage is TRBV6-6 and J usage is TRBJ2-7, with unresolved D. Germline CDR1 MNHNY, CDR2 SVGAGI (reference sequence). The CDR3 has 11 amino acids. Trimming pared 6 bases from V and 6 bases from J, leaving 9 bases between. This chain's CDR3 is CASSHNSEQYF. CDR3 nucleotide sequence: TGTGCCAGCAGCCACAATAGCGAGCAGTACTTC.

The V call is TRBV6-1, the J call TRBJ2-5, with D maybe TRBD2 (6 bases). V lost 4 bases, J lost 2 bases, and 14 bases lay in between. This CDR3 spans 15 amino acids. CDR1 is MNHNS and CDR2 is SASEGT in the germline V gene. CDR3 sequence (DNA): TGTGCCAGCAGTGGTTTAGCGGCAGCACAAGAGACCCAGTACTTC. Protein sequence: CASSGLAAAQETQYF.

This chain joins TRBV27 and TRBJ1-1; D not resolved. Trimming stripped 6 bases from V and 5 bases from J, with 16 bases between. This CDR3 spans 14 amino acids. CDR1 MNHEY and CDR2 SMNVEV come from the germline V gene (reference sequence). CDR3 bases: TGTGCCAGCAGCACTATGTCGAGGGAAACTGAAGCTTTCTTT. The encoded protein is CASSTMSRETEAFF.

The chain joins TRBV14 to TRBJ2-5; D remains unclear. CDR3 length: 14 amino acids. Deletions cut 2 bases from V and 2 bases from J, with 9 bases between. Germline loops: CDR1 SGHDN, CDR2 FVKESK. The CDR3 loop is CASSQFGQQETQYF. The CDR3 DNA sequence: TGTGCCAGCAGCCAATTCGGGCAGCAAGAGACCCAGTACTTC. Complete variable domain (other parts from reference TRBV14 and TRBJ2-5): EAGVTQFPSHSVIEKGQTVTLRCDPISGHDNLYWYRRVMGKEIKFLLHFVKESKQDESGMPNNRFLAERTGGTYSTLKVQPAELEDSGVYFCASSQFGQQETQYFGPGTRLLVL.

The chain recombines TRBV6-5 with TRBJ1-2; D not certain. V dropped 6 bases and J dropped 3 bases, with 11 bases sitting between them. The CDR3 sequence is 13 residues long. Looked up from germline, CDR1 is MNHEY and CDR2 is SVGAGI. The CDR3 coding sequence is TGTGCCAGCAGCCCCGTTAATGACTATGGCTACACCTTC. Translated, it gives CASSPVNDYGYTF.

The chain couples TRBV28 to TRBJ2-1, with D hard to call. This CDR3 has 11 residues. Germline V gives CDR1 MDHEN, CDR2 SYDVKM. V shed 8 bases and J shed 1 base, with 3 bases lying between them. CDR3 sequence reads: CASGSYNEQFF. The DNA for the CDR3 is TGTGCCAGCGGTTCCTACAATGAGCAGTTCTTC.

V is TRBV21-1 and J is TRBJ2-7; the table names TRBD1, a call not compared with the DNA. Near its end, the DNA agrees better with TRBJ2-5, so the J call may be wrong. TRBV21-1 is marked as a pseudogene. This CDR3 has 18 residues. CDR3 protein: CASSKPGGGTGGRETQYF. Here the CDR3 DNA reads TGTGCCAGCAGCAAACCGGGCGGCGGGACAGGGGGTAGGGAGACCCAGTACTTC.